The entry below gives a single T cell receptor beta chain sequence along with its context. Its cognate antigen is unknown. This specimen comes from a study of T cells in Graves' hyperthyroidism and ophthalmopathy. Findings and caveats of the study: Most clonotypes expanded in thyroid above 0.001 were likewise present in blood.

It was RNA transcripts that yielded the amplified TCR beta CDR3 regions. An initial round of RT-PCR targeting the TCR CDR3 relied on the HTBI primer set. TCRdb reprocessed the multiplex PCR reads with MiXCR, giving one entry per CDR3 protein. The table has about 560,000 distinct CDR3 sequences, around 46% seen once; the top ten hold just over 8%. With V trimmed by 5 bases and J by 7 bases, 5 bases remained unmatched. The CDR3 runs to 14 residues. Germline V lookup: CDR1 SEHNR, CDR2 FQNEAQ (reference sequence). This receptor was identified in a woman between 18 and 29 years old with Graves' hyperthyroidism. This chain links TRBV7-9 with TRBJ2-2; 9 bases align to TRBD2. The sample consisted of peripheral blood or thyroid tissue (not recorded which). CDR3 region: CASSQGLANGELFF. Here the CDR3 DNA reads TGTGCCAGCAGCCAGGGACTAGCAAACGGGGAGCTGTTTTTT.